A single sample is the source of the 16 T cell receptor beta chains below, sequenced in a study of identical twins. Each CDR3 protein is one row after TCRdb ran MiXCR on the 5' RACE reads. This sample has some 570,000 distinct CDR3 sequences; around 20% occur once, and the top ten carry around 0.48%. These data were likewise used in another study, on yellow fever vaccine responses in identical twins.

Source material: CD4+ T cells sorted from blood. These receptors were collected from a woman under 30 in good health.

This chain uses TRBV11-1 with TRBJ2-2, with D unclear. Germline V gene lookup returns CDR1 SGHAT and CDR2 FQDESV (reference sequence). The CDR3 has 18 residues. V gave up 5 bases and J gave up 0 bases, with 19 bases separating them. In nucleotides, the CDR3 is TGTGCCAGCAGCCCGAGTACGGGTCCCATGGCGAACACCGGGGAGCTGTTTTTT. Translation: CASSPSTGPMANTGELFF. The variable domain in full, with the rest retrieved from reference TRBV11-1 and TRBJ2-2, is EAEVAQSPRYKITEKSQAVAFWCDPISGHATLYWYRQILGQGPELLVQFQDESVVDDSQLPKDRFSAERLKGVDSTLKIQPAELGDSAMYLCASSPSTGPMANTGELFFGEGSRLTVL.

The rearrangement uses TRBV14 and TRBJ2-3, with D possibly being TRBD1 (5 bases). Trimming removed 1 base from V and 0 bases from J, with 11 bases in between. The CDR3 loop spans 16 amino acids. The germline V gene encodes CDR1 SGHDN and CDR2 FVKESK. CDR3 sequence reads: CASSQGQSPSTDTQYF. CDR3 nucleotides: TGTGCCAGCAGCCAAGGACAGTCTCCTAGCACAGATACGCAGTATTTT.

This clonotype was picked up a small number of times. This rearrangement joins TRBV24-1 to TRBJ2-1; D gene unclear. CDR1 is KGHDR and CDR2 is SFDVKD in the germline V gene. The CDR3 is 13 residues long. With 0 bases removed from V and 9 bases from J, the gap between germline ends came to 8 bases. This chain's CDR3 is CATSDLIRGEQFF. DNA for the CDR3: TGTGCCACCAGTGATTTGATTCGTGGTGAGCAGTTCTTC.

This clonotype was counted between two and nine times. The rearrangement uses TRBV5-1 and TRBJ1-2, with 7 bases that match TRBD1. V gave up 0 bases and J gave up 6 bases; unmatched junction bases: 11. There are 16 residues in the CDR3. The germline CDR1 and CDR2 sequences are SGHRS and YFSETQ. The CDR3 DNA sequence: TGCGCCAGCAGCTTGGGACCTCGACAGGGTACCGATGGCTACACCTTC. Its translation: CASSLGPRQGTDGYTF.

The chain couples TRBV12-3 or TRBV12-4 to TRBJ2-7, with D hard to call. This CDR3 region has 12 residues. Trimming removed 6 bases from V and 2 bases from J, with 8 bases in between. The CDR3 DNA follows: TGTGCCAGCAGGGACCGAACCTACGAGCAGTACTTC. Protein sequence: CASRDRTYEQYF.

The rearrangement joins TRBV6-2 or TRBV6-3 to TRBJ2-2; no reliable D call. In germline, CDR1 is MNHEY, CDR2 SVGEGT. The CDR3 length is 12 residues. With 1 base removed from V and 6 bases from J, the gap between germline ends came to 3 bases. This CDR3 is CASSYLSGELFF. The CDR3 DNA reads as TGTGCCAGCAGTTACTTGTCCGGGGAGCTGTTTTTT.

The table lists this clonotype with a few counts. The rearrangement joins TRBV7-8 to TRBJ2-1; TRBD1 matches 9 bases. CDR3 length: 18 residues. Per germline, CDR1 SGHVS and CDR2 FQNEAQ. The ends lost 5 bases at V and 0 bases at J; junction bases unmatched: 11. The CDR3 sequence is CASSAVSPTGGSYNEQFF. In DNA, the CDR3 is TGTGCCAGCAGCGCTGTGAGCCCGACAGGGGGCTCCTACAATGAGCAGTTCTTC.

V usage is TRBV5-1 and J usage is TRBJ2-5; D may be TRBD1 (5 bases). The CDR3 loop spans 14 amino acids. Trimming removed 0 bases from V and 4 bases from J, with 10 bases in between. Germline loops: CDR1 SGHRS, CDR2 YFSETQ. CDR3 sequence (DNA): TGCGCCAGCAGCTTGGAGGGGAAGGGAGAGACCCAGTACTTC. Its translation is CASSLEGKGETQYF.

This clonotype was detected only a few times. V gene TRBV6-1 combines with J gene TRBJ2-3, with D hard to call. There are 13 residues in the CDR3. V dropped 6 bases and J dropped 0 bases, with 7 bases sitting between them. Germline V gene data show CDR1 as MNHNS and CDR2 as SASEGT. CDR3 residues: CASSGYSTDTQYF. The CDR3 DNA sequence: TGTGCCAGCAGCGGATATAGCACAGATACGCAGTATTTT.

This clonotype showed up many times. CDR3 DNA: TGTGCCAGCAGCCCTGTCTCTGGGGCCAACGTCCTGACTTTC. Translated, it gives CASSPVSGANVLTF. The V call is TRBV3-1, the J call TRBJ2-6; D is unresolved. Germline V gene lookup returns CDR1 LGHDT and CDR2 YNNKEL (reference sequence). Trimming stripped 4 bases from V and 0 bases from J, with 4 bases between. This CDR3 contains 14 residues. The full variable domain, rest sourced from reference TRBV3-1 and TRBJ2-6, is DTAVSQTPKYLVTQMGNDKSIKCEQNLGHDTMYWYKQDSKKFLKIMFSYNNKELIINETVPNRFSPKSPDKAHLNLHINSLELGDSAVYFCASSPVSGANVLTFGAGSRLTVL.

J is TRBJ2-7 and V is TRBV7-9; 7 nucleotides agree with TRBD2. CDR1 SEHNR and CDR2 FQNEAQ come from the germline V gene (reference sequence). The CDR3 contains 17 residues. V dropped 5 bases and J dropped 7; count of bases not matched to a gene: 20. The CDR3: CASSRGAAREGGREQYF. CDR3 coding DNA: TGTGCCAGCAGCCGAGGCGCTGCGAGGGAGGGAGGTCGTGAGCAGTACTTC.

The chain links TRBV11-2 to TRBJ2-3, with a tentative D call TRBD1 (5 bases). This CDR3 spans 16 amino acids. Trimming took 1 base from V and 1 from J, leaving 12 bases between them. The germline V gene encodes CDR1 SGHAT and CDR2 FQNNGV. The CDR3 spells CASSLGGITGTDTQYF. The CDR3 DNA is TGTGCCAGCAGCTTAGGGGGCATAACGGGCACAGATACGCAGTATTTT.

V and J are TRBV11-2 and TRBJ2-1; D is perhaps TRBD1 (5 bases). V lost 3 bases and J lost 7, with 13 bases in between. Looked up from germline, CDR1 is SGHAT and CDR2 is FQNNGV. The length of the CDR3 is 14 residues. For the CDR3, the DNA is TGTGCCAGCAGCTTTATTGACAGTAGAAATGAGCAGTTCTTC. Amino acid sequence: CASSFIDSRNEQFF.

This clonotype was seen a handful of times. The chain links TRBV12-3 or TRBV12-4 to TRBJ2-1; D unclear. V lost 5 bases and J 9 bases, leaving 11 bases between the germline ends. CDR3 length equals 12 residues. CDR3 loop: CASSLEPGEQFF. The CDR3 nucleotides read TGTGCCAGCAGTCTAGAGCCGGGTGAGCAGTTCTTC.

The chain is built from TRBV20-1 and TRBJ1-2; 11 nucleotides align to TRBD1. Trimming removed 2 bases from V and 2 bases from J; junction bases left unmatched: 1. Germline lookup yields CDR1 DFQATT and CDR2 SNEGSKA (reference sequence). The CDR3 length is 14 residues. CDR3 amino acids: CSARRTGGNYGYTF. CDR3 nucleotides: TGCAGTGCTAGAAGGACAGGGGGCAACTATGGCTACACCTTC.

This clonotype was counted a few times. V is TRBV3-1 and J is TRBJ2-1, with a possible D match to TRBD1 (6 bases). This CDR3 is built from 14 residues. Trimming pared 6 bases from V and 6 bases from J, leaving 15 bases between. CDR1 and CDR2 from the germline V gene are LGHDT and YNNKEL (reference sequence). The CDR3 sequence: CASSVGAGGNEQFF. CDR3 nucleotide sequence: TGTGCCAGCAGTGTGGGGGCCGGTGGCAATGAGCAGTTCTTC.